The clone carrying this T cell receptor beta chain was observed a handful of times. Participant ages covered about 18 to 89 years across around 25 US areas. Researchers sorted participants into cohorts using their self-reported clinical history. Germline values: CDR1 SGHAT, CDR2 FQNNGV. The V gene lost 0 bases and the J gene lost 10 bases, with 10 bases spanning the gap. This CDR3 is built from 13 residues. Produced via immunoSEQ multiplex PCR; TCRdb's table is partial and in-frame only. The sample carries 250,000 or so clones, about 89% recorded once. This specimen belongs to a study of blood T cell repertoires in COVID-19. Study information: PBMCs, B-cell-depleted T cells, or T cells were the source of the cDNA or gDNA that made up the material.

Source material: PBMCs or T cells enriched from blood (not recorded which). This clonotype was obtained from a woman aged 18-29 years who had recovered from COVID-19. This rearrangement joins TRBV11-2 to TRBJ2-1; D is ambiguous. CDR3 residues: CASSLDQVGEQFF. The CDR3 coding sequence is TGTGCCAGCAGCTTAGATCAGGTAGGCGAGCAGTTCTTC.